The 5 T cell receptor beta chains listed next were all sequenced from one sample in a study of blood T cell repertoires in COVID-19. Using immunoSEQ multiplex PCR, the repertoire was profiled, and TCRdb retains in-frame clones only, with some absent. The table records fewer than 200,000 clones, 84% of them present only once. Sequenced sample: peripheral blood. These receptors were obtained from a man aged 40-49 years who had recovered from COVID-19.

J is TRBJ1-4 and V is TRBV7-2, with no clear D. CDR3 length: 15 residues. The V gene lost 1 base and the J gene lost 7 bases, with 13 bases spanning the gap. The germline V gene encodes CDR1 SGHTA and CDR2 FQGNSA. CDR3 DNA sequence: TGTGCCAGCAGCTTAGGGGAATATGCGGGTGAAAAACTGTTTTTT. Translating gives CASSLGEYAGEKLFF.

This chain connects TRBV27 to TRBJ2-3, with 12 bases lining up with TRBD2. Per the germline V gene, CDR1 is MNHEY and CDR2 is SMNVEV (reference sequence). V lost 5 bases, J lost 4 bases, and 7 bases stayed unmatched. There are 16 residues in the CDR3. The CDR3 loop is CASSLQTSGGPDTQYF. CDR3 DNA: TGTGCCAGCAGTCTACAGACTAGCGGGGGACCAGATACGCAGTATTTT.

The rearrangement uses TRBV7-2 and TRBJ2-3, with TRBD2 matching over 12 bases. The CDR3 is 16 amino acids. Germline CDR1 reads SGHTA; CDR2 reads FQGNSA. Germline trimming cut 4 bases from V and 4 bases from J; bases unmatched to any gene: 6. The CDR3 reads CASSSTSGGWADTQYF. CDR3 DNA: TGTGCCAGCAGCTCTACTAGCGGGGGGTGGGCAGATACGCAGTATTTT.

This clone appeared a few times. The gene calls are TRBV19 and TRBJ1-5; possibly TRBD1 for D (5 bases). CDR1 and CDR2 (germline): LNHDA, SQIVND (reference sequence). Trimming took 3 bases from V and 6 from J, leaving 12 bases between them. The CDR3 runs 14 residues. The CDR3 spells CASSMGGGFQPQHF. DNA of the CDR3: TGTGCCAGTAGTATGGGTGGGGGGTTTCAGCCCCAGCATTTT.

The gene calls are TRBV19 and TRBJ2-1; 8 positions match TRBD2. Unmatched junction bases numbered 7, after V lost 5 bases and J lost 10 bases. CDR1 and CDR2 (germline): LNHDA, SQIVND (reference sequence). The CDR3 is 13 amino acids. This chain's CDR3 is CASSGPGGREQFF. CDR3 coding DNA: TGTGCCAGTAGTGGGCCGGGAGGGCGCGAGCAGTTCTTC.